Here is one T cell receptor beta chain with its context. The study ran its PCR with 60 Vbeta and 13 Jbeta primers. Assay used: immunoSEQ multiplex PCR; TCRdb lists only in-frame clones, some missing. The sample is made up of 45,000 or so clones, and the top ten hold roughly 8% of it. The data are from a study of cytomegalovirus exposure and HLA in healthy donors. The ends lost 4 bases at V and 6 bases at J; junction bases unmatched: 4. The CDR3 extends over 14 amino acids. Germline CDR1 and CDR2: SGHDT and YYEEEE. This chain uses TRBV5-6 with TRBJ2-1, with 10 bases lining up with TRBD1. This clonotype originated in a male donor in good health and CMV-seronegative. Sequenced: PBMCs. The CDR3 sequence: CASSRQGAPNEQFF. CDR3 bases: TGTGCCAGCAGCCGACAGGGGGCCCCCAATGAGCAGTTCTTC.